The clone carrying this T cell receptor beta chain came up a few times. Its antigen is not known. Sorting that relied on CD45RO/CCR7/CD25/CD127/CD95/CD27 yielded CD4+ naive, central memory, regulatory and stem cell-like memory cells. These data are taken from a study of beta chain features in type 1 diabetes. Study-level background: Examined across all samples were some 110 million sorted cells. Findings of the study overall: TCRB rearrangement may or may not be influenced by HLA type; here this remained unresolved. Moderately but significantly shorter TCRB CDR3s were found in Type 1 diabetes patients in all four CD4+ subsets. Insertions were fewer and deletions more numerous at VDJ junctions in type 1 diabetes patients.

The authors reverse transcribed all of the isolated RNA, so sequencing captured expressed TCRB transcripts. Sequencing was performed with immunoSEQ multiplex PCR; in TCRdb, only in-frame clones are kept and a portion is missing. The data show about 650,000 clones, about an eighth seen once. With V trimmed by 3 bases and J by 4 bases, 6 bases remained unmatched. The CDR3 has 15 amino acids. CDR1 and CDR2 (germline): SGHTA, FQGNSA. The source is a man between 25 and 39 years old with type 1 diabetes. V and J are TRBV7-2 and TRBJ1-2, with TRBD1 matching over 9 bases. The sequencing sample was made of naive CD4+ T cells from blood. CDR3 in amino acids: CASSFSQGAGYGYTF. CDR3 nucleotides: TGTGCCAGCAGCTTCTCACAGGGGGCGGGCTATGGCTACACCTTC.